Below, one TCR beta chain is given with its context. The target of this receptor is not known. Nothing much larger sits one base from this clone, and base qualities are not available. The sample is drawn from a study of sequential checkpoint blockade in melanoma (dated by TCRdb to about 2019). Regarding the complete study: Patients were randomized 1:1 to first-line nivolumab followed by ipilimumab (arm A) or ipilimumab followed by nivolumab (arm B). Both trial sequences were followed by maintenance nivolumab.

Taken with the paper, the label for treatment or condition translates to: randomized to nivolumab then ipilimumab (arm A) or the reverse (arm B). None of the trial patients had been given prior DNA-damaging chemotherapy. Live CD3+CD8+ cells negative for CD19 and CD56 were sorted from thawed PBMCs on a FACS Aria II flow cytometer. CheckMate 064, a randomized, open-label phase II trial of sequential checkpoint blockade, was the source of the samples, all of which came from patients with melanoma. Peripheral blood mononuclear cells were obtained through leukapheresis, purified using Ficoll-Paque, and frozen in human serum containing roughly 10% DMSO. Immediately after sorting, the purity of the sorted blood CD3+CD8+ cells was confirmed to be >98%, and DNA was then extracted. Including cysteine and phenylalanine, the CDR3 has 14 amino acids. Only the CDR3 DNA is retained, 42 bases long and in frame from the first base. V ends up 5 bases short and J 3 bases short, with an unmatched junction base count of 5. CDR1 MGHRA and CDR2 YSYEKL are derived from the germline V gene.

TCRbeta CDR3 regions were immunosequenced from genomic DNA with the immunoSEQ Assay. Prior to high-throughput sequencing, genomic DNA was amplified by bias-controlled multiplex PCR. As for the authors' bioinformatics: To quantify the absolute abundance of each unique TCRbeta CDR3 region, the sequences were collapsed and filtered. Clonality, defined as 1 minus Pielou's evenness, was calculated using only productive rearrangements. A previously published method was used to identify clones with significantly greater frequencies in on-treatment samples than in baseline samples. Imported from immuneACCESS, the table was reduced by TCRdb to in-frame sequences with V and J called. These copies leave out some clones; in studies compared against another copy, an unresolved V gene accounts for under half, and the cause of the remainder is not known. V, J and clone size derive from that table, while D and trimming were established from the DNA sequence. In all, the sample holds about 28,000 clones, and over 80% of those were seen once. The ten largest clones capture roughly a sixth of the sample.

Here is what the overall study found, with its caveats: The response-prediction model combining TCR metrics and mutation burden needs validation in larger, independent patient cohorts.

The sample in question was CD8+ T cells sorted from blood (inferred from file names), obtained from a patient given nivolumab and ipilimumab in sequence. The chain employs TRBV4-1 and TRBJ2-7; TRBD1 agrees with 9 junctional bases. The clonotype was recovered from a human donor with melanoma. The bases read TGCGCCAGCAGCGTCCGGGACAGGGACTACGAGCAGTACTTC. Translated, this gives CASSVRDRDYEQYF.